What follows describes a single TCR beta chain. These data are taken from a study of tumor-infiltrating lymphocytes in localized non-small cell lung cancer. Sequenced by immunoSEQ multiplex PCR; TCRdb stores in-frame clones only, minus some. The table has over 10,000 clones, around three fifths seen once. CDR3 size: 11 residues. Germline loops: CDR1 DFQATT, CDR2 SNEGSKA (reference sequence). V and J are TRBV20-1 and TRBJ1-1; D remains unclear. The clonotype comes from a human donor with non-small cell lung cancer. Sequencing input: lung tumor tissue. Here the CDR3 DNA reads TGCAGCACCGGACTGAGCACTGAAGCTTTCTTT. Translated: CSTGLSTEAFF.